The rows below give T cell receptor beta chains drawn from one sample of a study of cytomegalovirus exposure and HLA in healthy donors. The table came from immunoSEQ multiplex PCR; TCRdb's copy has only in-frame clones and leaves some out. The sample holds about 240,000 clones, 75% to 90% seen once. The sequencing sample was made of PBMCs. The receptors here all came from a woman aged 25-40 years in good health and CMV-seropositive. CDR3s leave out the opening cysteine and the closing phenylalanine or tryptophan.

V gene,CDR3 protein
TRBV7-8,ASSLDFAGGKNEQY
TRBV6-5,ASRSSGSIHEQY
TRBV7-9,ASSLNLGGNTEAF
TRBV6-1,ASSKLWDRAYEQY
TRBV6-1,ASSVTSGGEQF
TRBV27,ASSSTGGTEAF
TRBV2,AGGGLMADTQY
TRBV19,ASSIGRGTGGRQPQH
TRBV9,ASSVFDNPAKNIQY
TRBV6-5,ASGTGSNYGYT
TRBV7-9,ASIRTRKTNEQF
TRBV5-1,ASSLRGGIQPQH
TRBV30,AWSVGSGQVVYGYT
TRBV11-3,ASSRRDYSYEQY
TRBV28,ASSPGRINTGELF
TRBV7-6,ASSFLAGAKDTQY
TRBV28,ASTYTTLKAGGSDTQY
TRBV5-4,ASSSWGPSGTYEQY
TRBV5-1,ASGTGTSVQETQY
TRBV2,ASTKGRNTDTQY
TRBV13,ASSPWLERTGIDMLQY
TRBV15,ATSRDRVQETQY
TRBV5-1,ASSLDRANTEAF